This TCR beta chain comes out of a study of T cell responses to AZD1222 COVID-19 vaccine. As for this clone: No antigen is known for it.

Only in-frame clones appear in the TCRdb table, and some are missing; sequencing was by immunoSEQ multiplex PCR. The data hold more than 100,000 clones, with around 92% observed a single time. Study-wide results and limits: The breadth and depth of Spike-specific TCRs increased once two AZD1222 doses had been given. Donors in the cohort were predominantly white British and more often female, and clonal diversity was possibly underestimated.

The CDR3 loop spans 16 amino acids. Trimming took 0 bases from V and 0 from J; bases not matched to a gene: 3. CDR1 and CDR2 (germline): SGHTA, FQGNSA. The source material was peripheral blood, sampled on day 0 of AZD1222 vaccination. The TCR comes from an adult in good health. This chain links TRBV7-2 with TRBJ2-7, with 9 bases fitting TRBD1. The CDR3 protein is CASSLAGTGNSYEQYF. CDR3 in DNA: TGTGCCAGCAGCTTAGCCGGGACAGGGAACTCCTACGAGCAGTACTTC.